The present TCR beta chain was sequenced within a study of blood T cells in healthy people across ages. A second PCR of about 7 to 11 cycles used a sample-barcoded 5' primer and a J-beta primer mix. TCRdb passed the 5' RACE reads through MiXCR, listing each CDR3 protein once. The profile shows over 1.5 million distinct CDR3 sequences, around 48% of them singletons. Trimming removed 5 bases at V and 3 bases at J, with 14 bases between. There are 15 residues in the CDR3. Germline CDR1 is SGHNT and CDR2 is YENEEA. This TCR was recovered from a woman aged 40 to 50 in good health. V gene TRBV11-3 combines with J gene TRBJ2-1; D possibly matches TRBD1 or TRBD2 (5 bases each). The sequencing input was blood. The DNA for the CDR3 is TGTGCCAGCAGCCCAGGGACGGGGTACTACAATGAGCAGTTCTTC. Residues: CASSPGTGYYNEQFF.